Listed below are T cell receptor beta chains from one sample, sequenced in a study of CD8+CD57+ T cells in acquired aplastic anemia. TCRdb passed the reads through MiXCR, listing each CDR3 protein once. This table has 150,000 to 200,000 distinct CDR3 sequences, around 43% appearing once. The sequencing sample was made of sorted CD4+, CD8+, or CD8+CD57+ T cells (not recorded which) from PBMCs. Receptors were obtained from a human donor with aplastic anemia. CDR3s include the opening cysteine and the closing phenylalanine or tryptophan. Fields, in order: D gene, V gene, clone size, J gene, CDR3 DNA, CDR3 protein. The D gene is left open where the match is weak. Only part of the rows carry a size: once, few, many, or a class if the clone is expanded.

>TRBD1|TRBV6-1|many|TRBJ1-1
TGTGCCAGCACCCGGACAGGGAACACTGAAGCTTTCTTT
CASTRTGNTEAFF
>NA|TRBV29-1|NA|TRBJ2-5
TGCAGCGGAGGACCAGAAGAGACCCAGTACTTC
CSGGPEETQYF
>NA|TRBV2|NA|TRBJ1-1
TGTGCCAGCAGCCTGGACGGCAGCCAGCGTGAAGCTTTCTTT
CASSLDGSQREAFF
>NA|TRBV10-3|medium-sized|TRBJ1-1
TGTGCCATCAGTGAGAAGGGGAATGTACGAGGCACTGAAGCTTTCTTT
CAISEKGNVRGTEAFF
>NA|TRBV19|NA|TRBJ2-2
TGTGCCAGTAGTGTTAGACAGGCTGCTAGAGTTCGTACCGGGGAGCTGTTTTTT
CASSVRQAARVRTGELFF
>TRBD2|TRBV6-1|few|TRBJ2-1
TGTGCCAGCAGGGGACTAGCGGGTAGGAATGAGCAGTTCTTC
CASRGLAGRNEQFF
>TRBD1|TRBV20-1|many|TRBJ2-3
TGCAGTGCTAACGGACAGGGGGTGCAAGATACGCAGTATTTT
CSANGQGVQDTQYF
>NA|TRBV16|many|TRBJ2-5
TGTGCCAGCAGCCAATGGCTCGGGACCCAGTACTTC
CASSQWLGTQYF
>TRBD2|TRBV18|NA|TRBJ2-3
TGTGCCAGCTCACCCGTCCCGGGACTAGCGGGAGGCACAGATACGCAGTATTTT
CASSPVPGLAGGTDTQYF
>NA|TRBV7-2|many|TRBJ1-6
TGCGCCAGCAGCTTGGGTAATTCACCCCTCCACTTT
CASSLGNSPLHF
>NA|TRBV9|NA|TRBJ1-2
TGTGCCAGCAGCGTAGAACTCCAGCGAAAAACTAACTATGGCTACACCTTC
CASSVELQRKTNYGYTF
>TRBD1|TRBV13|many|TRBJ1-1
TGTGCCAGCAGCCGGGCGCAGGGGGCGACTGAAGCTTTCTTT
CASSRAQGATEAFF
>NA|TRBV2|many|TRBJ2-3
TGTGCCAGCAGTCGTACCGGGGGAAGCGGAGATACGCAGTATTTT
CASSRTGGSGDTQYF
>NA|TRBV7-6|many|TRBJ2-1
TGTGCCAGCAGCCACGGATTACGCGGCCACAATGAGCAGTTCTTC
CASSHGLRGHNEQFF
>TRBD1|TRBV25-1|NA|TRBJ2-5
TGTGCCAGCAGTGCGACAGGGGGCGCGGGAGAGACCCAGTACTTC
CASSATGGAGETQYF
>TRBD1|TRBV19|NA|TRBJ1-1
TGTGCCAGTAGTGTTTGGGGGGACAGAGTCCCTGAAGCTTTCTTT
CASSVWGDRVPEAFF
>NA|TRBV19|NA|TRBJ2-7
TGTGCCAGTAGTATAAACGGAGATTACGAGCAGTACTTC
CASSINGDYEQYF
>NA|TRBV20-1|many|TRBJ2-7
TGCAGTGCTAGAAGACCGGGACTCGACCCCTACGAGCAGTACTTC
CSARRPGLDPYEQYF
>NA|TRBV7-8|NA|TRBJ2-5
TGTGCCAGCAGCTTTACGGTGGAAGAGACCCAGTACTTC
CASSFTVEETQYF
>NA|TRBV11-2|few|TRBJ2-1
TGTGCCAGCAGCTTAGATCCCGGGACGGCAACCTACAATGAGCAGTTCTTC
CASSLDPGTATYNEQFF
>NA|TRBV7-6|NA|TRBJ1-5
TGTGCCAGCAGCTTACAGTTGGGCGATCGACATAGCAATCAGCCCCAGCATTTT
CASSLQLGDRHSNQPQHF
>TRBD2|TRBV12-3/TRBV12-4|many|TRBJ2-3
TGTGCCAGCAGTCTAGCGGGAGTAGATACGCAGTATTTT
CASSLAGVDTQYF